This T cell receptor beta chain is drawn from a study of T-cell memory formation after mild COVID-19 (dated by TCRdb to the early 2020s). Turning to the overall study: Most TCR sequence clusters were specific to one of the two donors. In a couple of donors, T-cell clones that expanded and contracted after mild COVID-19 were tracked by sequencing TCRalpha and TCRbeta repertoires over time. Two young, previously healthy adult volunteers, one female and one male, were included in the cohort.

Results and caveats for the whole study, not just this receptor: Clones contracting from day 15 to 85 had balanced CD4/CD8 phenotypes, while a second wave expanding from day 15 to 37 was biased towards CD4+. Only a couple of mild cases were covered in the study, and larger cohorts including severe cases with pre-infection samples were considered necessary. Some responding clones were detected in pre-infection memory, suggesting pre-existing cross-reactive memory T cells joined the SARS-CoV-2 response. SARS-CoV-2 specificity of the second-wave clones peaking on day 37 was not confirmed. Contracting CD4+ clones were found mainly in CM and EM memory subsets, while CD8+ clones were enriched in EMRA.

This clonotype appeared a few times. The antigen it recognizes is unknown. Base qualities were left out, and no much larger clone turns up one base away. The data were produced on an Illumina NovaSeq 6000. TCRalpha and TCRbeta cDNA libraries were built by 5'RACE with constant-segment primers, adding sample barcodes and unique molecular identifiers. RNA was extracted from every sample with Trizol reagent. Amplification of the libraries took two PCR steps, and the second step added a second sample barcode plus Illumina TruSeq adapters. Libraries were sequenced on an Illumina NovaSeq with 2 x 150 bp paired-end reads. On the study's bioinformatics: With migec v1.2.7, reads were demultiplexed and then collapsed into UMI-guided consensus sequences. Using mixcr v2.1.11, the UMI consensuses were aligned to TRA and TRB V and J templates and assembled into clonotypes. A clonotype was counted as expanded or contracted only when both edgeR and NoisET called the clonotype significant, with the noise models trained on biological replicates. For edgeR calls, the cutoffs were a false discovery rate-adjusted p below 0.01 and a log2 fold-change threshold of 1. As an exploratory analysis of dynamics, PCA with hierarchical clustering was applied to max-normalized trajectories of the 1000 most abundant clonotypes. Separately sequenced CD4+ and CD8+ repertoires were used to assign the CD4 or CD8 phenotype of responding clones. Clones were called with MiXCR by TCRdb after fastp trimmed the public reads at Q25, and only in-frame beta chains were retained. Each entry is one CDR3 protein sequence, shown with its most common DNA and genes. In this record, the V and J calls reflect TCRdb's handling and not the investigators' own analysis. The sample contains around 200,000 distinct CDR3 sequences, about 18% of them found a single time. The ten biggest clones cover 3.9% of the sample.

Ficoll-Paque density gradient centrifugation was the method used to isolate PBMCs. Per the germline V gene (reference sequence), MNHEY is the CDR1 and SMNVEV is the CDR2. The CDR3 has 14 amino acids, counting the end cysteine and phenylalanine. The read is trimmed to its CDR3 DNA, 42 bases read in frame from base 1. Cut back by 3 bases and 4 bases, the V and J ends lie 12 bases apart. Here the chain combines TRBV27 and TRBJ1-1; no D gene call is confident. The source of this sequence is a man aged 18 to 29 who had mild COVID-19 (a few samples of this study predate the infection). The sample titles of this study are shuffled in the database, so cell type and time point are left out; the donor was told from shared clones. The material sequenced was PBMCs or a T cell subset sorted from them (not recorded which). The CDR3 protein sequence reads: CASSLKRDGTEAFF. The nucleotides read TGTGCCAGCAGTTTGAAGAGGGATGGCACTGAAGCTTTCTTT.